This record covers a single T cell receptor (beta chain). The data were taken from a study of T cells in narcolepsy. The table came from immunoSEQ multiplex PCR; TCRdb's copy has only in-frame clones and leaves some out. The table has tens of thousands of clones, approximately 90% seen once. What was sequenced was CD45RA- memory CD4+ T cells from PBMCs. The TCR sequence derives from a human donor with narcolepsy.

Here the CDR3 DNA reads TGTGCCACCAGCAGAGATCCCATCGACGAGCAGTACTTC. Its translation: CATSRDPIDEQYF. The chain joins TRBV15 to TRBJ2-7; no firm D call. The V gene's germline CDR1 is LNHNV and CDR2 YYDKDF (reference sequence). V was shortened by 0 bases and J by 5 bases, with 8 bases between the two germline ends. This CDR3 is 13 amino acids long.